This paragraph covers one T cell receptor beta chain sequence. This entry belongs to a study of blood T cell repertoires in COVID-19. Study-level information: Donors in the United States, Italy and Spain gave samples during acute or convalescent COVID-19.

The V gene's germline CDR1 is SGHRS and CDR2 YFSETQ. The V end lost 5 bases, the J end lost 7 bases, and 22 bases lay between the germline ends. CDR3 length: 15 residues. Original processing methods: Amplification from reference gene primers served as the basis for estimated nucleated cell counts. Some clones are missing from TCRdb's copy, which holds only in-frame ones; the method was immunoSEQ multiplex PCR. V, J and clone size are taken as reported in that table, and D and trimming were inferred from the DNA itself. The sample lists roughly 32,000 clones; more than 75% were seen once. The sequence came from a man aged 55-75 years with active COVID-19. The V gene is TRBV5-1, the J gene TRBJ2-7; D possibly corresponds to TRBD2 (5 bases). What was sequenced was peripheral blood. The CDR3 protein is CASSDISAALGEQYF. For the CDR3, the DNA is TGCGCCAGCAGTGACATATCCGCCGCACTAGGGGAGCAGTACTTC. Using reference TRBV5-1 and TRBJ2-7 for the parts outside the CDR3, the full variable domain is KAGVTQTPRYLIKTRGQQVTLSCSPISGHRSVSWYQQTPGQGLQFLFEYFSETQRNKGNFPGRFSGRQFSNSRSEMNVSTLELGDSALYLCASSDISAALGEQYFGPGTRLTVT.